Reported below is one T cell receptor (beta chain). PCR used 60 Vbeta primers and 13 Jbeta primers. Data came from immunoSEQ multiplex PCR; TCRdb stores just in-frame clones and leaves some out. The repertoire has some 140,000 clones, 60% to 80% of them found once; the top ten carry about 13%. These data are taken from a study of cytomegalovirus exposure and HLA in healthy donors. For the study at large: Earlier results showed roughly 120 million unique TCR beta sequences derived from about 179 million T cells.

The CDR3 loop spans 15 amino acids. Germline V gene data show CDR1 as SGHAT and CDR2 as FQNNGV. The ends were cut back, 0 bases at V and 0 bases at J, with 8 bases in the middle. This chain joins TRBV11-2 and TRBJ1-2; D is ambiguous. This TCR derives from a man aged 25 to 45 in good health and CMV-seropositive. The sequencing input was PBMCs. CDR3 in amino acids: CASSLEFGSNYGYTF. The CDR3 region has the DNA TGTGCCAGCAGCTTAGAGTTTGGCTCTAACTATGGCTACACCTTC.